The clone carrying this T cell receptor beta chain was counted between two and nine times. J gave up 3 bases and V 5 bases, and 4 bases lay outside the gene matches. Per germline, CDR1 MNHNS and CDR2 SASEGT. The CDR3 spans 14 residues. Assay used: immunoSEQ multiplex PCR; TCRdb lists only in-frame clones, some missing. The sample yields roughly 1,000,000 clones, around 78% seen once. These data are taken from a study of shared clonotypes between healthy human individuals. Sequences were obtained from memory CD4+ T cells from PBMCs. Noted subset: CD45RA-negative fraction. The sequence derives from a man aged 18 to 29 in good health. Some clones in this sample may be carry-over from other donors' samples. This rearrangement joins TRBV6-1 to TRBJ1-5; 7 bases line up with TRBD1. The CDR3 sequence: CASSPTGNNQPQHF. In DNA, the CDR3 is TGTGCCAGCAGTCCGACAGGGAACAATCAGCCCCAGCATTTT.